The rows below give T cell receptor beta chains drawn from one sample of a study of cytomegalovirus exposure and HLA in healthy donors. Some clones are missing from TCRdb's copy, which holds only in-frame ones; the method was immunoSEQ multiplex PCR. The sample shows fewer than 200,000 clones, roughly 85% of them seen only once. Material: PBMCs. These receptor sequences come from a woman aged 18-29 years in good health and CMV-seronegative. CDR3s include the opening cysteine and the closing phenylalanine or tryptophan. D genes are given only for firm matches. Clone size is shown for a subset of rows, as once, few, many or a class of expanded clone.

CDR3: CATGGVGAEKLFF
DNA: TGTGCCACCGGGGGGGTGGGTGCTGAAAAACTGTTTTTT
J: TRBJ1-4
size: few
V: TRBV7-9
D: -

CDR3: CASSLGLAGKEDTQYF
DNA: TGTGCCAGCAGCTTAGGGCTAGCCGGGAAAGAAGATACGCAGTATTTT
J: TRBJ2-3
size: -
V: TRBV7-6
D: -

CDR3: CASSVERGFRVLTF
DNA: TGTGCCAGCAGCGTAGAGAGAGGGTTTCGCGTCCTGACTTTC
J: TRBJ2-6
size: -
V: TRBV9
D: -

CDR3: CASSLGGSSYEQYF
DNA: TGTGCCAGCAGTTTAGGGGGCAGCTCCTACGAGCAGTACTTC
J: TRBJ2-7
size: -
V: TRBV28
D: -

CDR3: CASSQPLAVSNTEAFF
DNA: TGCGCCAGCAGCCAGCCTCTAGCCGTCTCAAACACTGAAGCTTTCTTT
J: TRBJ1-1
size: -
V: TRBV4-1
D: -

CDR3: CASSQLGGLNYEQYF
DNA: TGTGCCAGCAGCCAATTGGGGGGATTAAACTACGAGCAGTACTTC
J: TRBJ2-7
size: -
V: TRBV16
D: -

CDR3: CASSLAQIYNSPLHF
DNA: TGTGCCAGCAGTTTAGCACAGATATATAATTCACCCCTCCACTTT
J: TRBJ1-6
size: -
V: TRBV27
D: -

CDR3: CASSQEQERALSYNEQFF
DNA: TGTGCCAGCAGCCAAGAGCAGGAGCGGGCCCTTTCCTACAATGAGCAGTTCTTC
J: TRBJ2-1
size: -
V: TRBV14
D: -

CDR3: CASSRGTSGTTDTQYF
DNA: TGTGCCAGCAGCCGAGGGACTAGCGGAACCACAGATACGCAGTATTTT
J: TRBJ2-3
size: -
V: TRBV7-8
D: TRBD2

CDR3: CASSLAGGTDTQYF
DNA: TGCGCCAGCAGCTTGGCGGGGGGGACAGATACGCAGTATTTT
J: TRBJ2-3
size: -
V: TRBV5-1
D: TRBD2

CDR3: CASSLGTSGSNEQFF
DNA: TGTGCCAGCAGCCTCGGGACTAGCGGGAGCAATGAGCAGTTCTTC
J: TRBJ2-1
size: -
V: TRBV5-4
D: TRBD2

CDR3: CASSERVRNTEAFF
DNA: TGTGCCAGCAGTGAGAGGGTCAGGAACACTGAAGCTTTCTTT
J: TRBJ1-1
size: -
V: TRBV2
D: -

CDR3: CASGLAGGWSETQYF
DNA: TGTGCCAGCGGCCTAGCGGGAGGGTGGTCCGAGACGCAGTATTTT
J: TRBJ2-3
size: -
V: TRBV11-2
D: TRBD2

CDR3: CASSFEAGGTEAFF
DNA: TGTGCCAGCAGCTTCGAGGCAGGGGGCACTGAAGCTTTCTTT
J: TRBJ1-1
size: -
V: TRBV6-5
D: TRBD1

CDR3: CASSIVSGRVAGELFF
DNA: TGTGCCAGTAGTATAGTTAGCGGCAGGGTAGCCGGGGAGCTGTTTTTT
J: TRBJ2-2
size: -
V: TRBV19
D: -

CDR3: CASQRGGVSQPQHF
DNA: TGTGCCAGTCAGCGGGGGGGGGTTAGTCAGCCCCAGCATTTT
J: TRBJ1-5
size: -
V: TRBV28
D: -

CDR3: CASSPRDRANEKLFF
DNA: TGTGCCAGCAGCCCCCGGGACAGGGCTAATGAAAAACTGTTTTTT
J: TRBJ1-4
size: -
V: TRBV9
D: TRBD1

CDR3: CASGEGRTGELFF
DNA: TGTGCCAGCGGAGAAGGGAGAACCGGGGAGCTGTTTTTT
J: TRBJ2-2
size: -
V: TRBV2
D: -

CDR3: CASRTQGIGTEAFF
DNA: TGTGCCAGCAGGACACAGGGAATAGGCACTGAAGCTTTCTTT
J: TRBJ1-1
size: -
V: TRBV28
D: -

CDR3: CASSLGDRLLAGNEQFF
DNA: TGTGCCAGCAGCTTAGGGGACAGGCTATTGGCGGGGAATGAGCAGTTCTTC
J: TRBJ2-1
size: -
V: TRBV7-9
D: TRBD1

CDR3: CASSQDRVRIAAPWEQFF
DNA: TGCGCCAGCAGCCAAGATAGGGTTCGGATAGCGGCCCCGTGGGAGCAGTTCTTC
J: TRBJ2-1
size: -
V: TRBV4-3
D: -

CDR3: CSVVVSGRGGTGELFF
DNA: TGCAGCGTTGTTGTTAGCGGGAGGGGAGGGACCGGGGAGCTGTTTTTT
J: TRBJ2-2
size: -
V: TRBV29-1
D: TRBD2

CDR3: CASRATGAGANVLTF
DNA: TGTGCCAGTAGGGCCACAGGGGCTGGGGCCAACGTCCTGACTTTC
J: TRBJ2-6
size: -
V: TRBV19
D: TRBD1

CDR3: CASSFTTDTEAFF
DNA: TGTGCCAGCAGCTTCACAACAGACACTGAAGCTTTCTTT
J: TRBJ1-1
size: -
V: TRBV7-7
D: -

CDR3: CASRAGTGGEGYYGYTF
DNA: TGTGCCAGCAGGGCCGGGACAGGGGGCGAGGGGTACTATGGCTACACCTTC
J: TRBJ1-2
size: -
V: TRBV9
D: TRBD1

CDR3: CASREVANTEAFF
DNA: TGTGCCAGCCGCGAAGTCGCTAACACTGAAGCTTTCTTT
J: TRBJ1-1
size: few
V: TRBV19
D: -

CDR3: CASSTVTSGIETQYF
DNA: TGCGCCAGCAGTACAGTTACTAGCGGGATAGAGACCCAGTACTTC
J: TRBJ2-5
size: -
V: TRBV10-1
D: TRBD2

CDR3: CASSLTSNRETQYF
DNA: TGTGCCAGCAGCTTGACTAGTAACCGAGAGACCCAGTACTTC
J: TRBJ2-5
size: -
V: TRBV5-5
D: -

CDR3: CASSYEGTGNTIYF
DNA: TGTGCCAGCAGTTACGAGGGAACTGGAAACACCATATATTTT
J: TRBJ1-3
size: -
V: TRBV6-5
D: -

CDR3: CASSSPTGDGTEAFF
DNA: TGTGCCAGCAGTTCCCCTACAGGGGACGGGACTGAAGCTTTCTTT
J: TRBJ1-1
size: -
V: TRBV28
D: TRBD1

CDR3: CASSELAAEQFF
DNA: TGTGCCAGCAGCGAACTAGCGGCAGAGCAGTTCTTC
J: TRBJ2-1
size: -
V: TRBV27
D: TRBD2

CDR3: CASSERNSYNSPLHF
DNA: TGTGCCAGCTCGGAGCGGAACTCCTATAATTCACCCCTCCACTTT
J: TRBJ1-6
size: -
V: TRBV6-5
D: -

CDR3: CASSLGGTSTDTQYF
DNA: TGTGCCAGCAGCTTGGGCGGTACTAGCACAGATACGCAGTATTTT
J: TRBJ2-3
size: -
V: TRBV5-4
D: -

CDR3: CASSVGGAGTGELFF
DNA: TGTGCCAGCAGCGTAGGGGGAGCGGGGACCGGGGAGCTGTTTTTT
J: TRBJ2-2
size: -
V: TRBV9
D: TRBD2

CDR3: CASSVEEGGSSGRKYF
DNA: TGTGCCAGCAGCGTAGAGGAAGGAGGGTCATCGGGTCGTAAGTACTTC
J: TRBJ2-7
size: -
V: TRBV9
D: -

CDR3: CASSQKGQGVHEQFF
DNA: TGTGCCAGCAGCCAAAAGGGACAGGGGGTGCATGAGCAGTTCTTC
J: TRBJ2-1
size: -
V: TRBV14
D: TRBD1

CDR3: CATSPGSGSNNEQFF
DNA: TGTGCCACCTCCCCCGGAAGCGGGAGTAACAATGAGCAGTTCTTC
J: TRBJ2-1
size: -
V: TRBV19
D: TRBD2

CDR3: CAWGDIQNTEAFF
DNA: TGTGCCTGGGGTGACATTCAGAACACTGAAGCTTTCTTT
J: TRBJ1-1
size: few
V: TRBV30
D: -

CDR3: CASSDSGSANTEAFF
DNA: TGTGCCAGCAGTGACTCTGGCAGCGCGAACACTGAAGCTTTCTTT
J: TRBJ1-1
size: -
V: TRBV6-4
D: -

CDR3: CSVGSRAGAGEQFF
DNA: TGCAGCGTTGGCAGTCGGGCGGGAGCGGGTGAGCAGTTCTTC
J: TRBJ2-1
size: -
V: TRBV29-1
D: TRBD2

CDR3: CASSEKRSPLSTDTQYF
DNA: TGTGCCAGCAGTGAAAAGCGAAGCCCGCTAAGCACAGATACGCAGTATTTT
J: TRBJ2-3
size: -
V: TRBV25-1
D: -

CDR3: CSGTTGTGDAYEQYF
DNA: TGCAGCGGCACTACAGGGACAGGGGACGCCTACGAGCAGTACTTC
J: TRBJ2-7
size: -
V: TRBV29-1
D: TRBD1

CDR3: CASSHRTGDYNEQFF
DNA: TGTGCCAGCAGCCACAGGACAGGGGACTACAATGAGCAGTTCTTC
J: TRBJ2-1
size: -
V: TRBV16
D: TRBD1

CDR3: CASSLRQQVTYNEQFF
DNA: TGTGCCAGCAGCTTACGTCAACAGGTAACCTACAATGAGCAGTTCTTC
J: TRBJ2-1
size: -
V: TRBV7-8
D: -

CDR3: CASSIAGRDSNQPQHF
DNA: TGTGCCAGTAGTATAGCGGGGCGGGATAGCAATCAGCCCCAGCATTTT
J: TRBJ1-5
size: few
V: TRBV19
D: -

CDR3: CSPVQNTEAFF
DNA: TGCAGTCCCGTACAGAACACTGAAGCTTTCTTT
J: TRBJ1-1
size: -
V: TRBV20-1
D: -

CDR3: CASRDRDTQYF
DNA: TGTGCCAGTAGAGACAGGGATACGCAGTATTTT
J: TRBJ2-3
size: -
V: TRBV19
D: -

CDR3: CASSAGAFAEAFF
DNA: TGTGCCAGCAGTGCAGGGGCCTTCGCTGAAGCTTTCTTT
J: TRBJ1-1
size: -
V: TRBV28
D: -

CDR3: CASSRRMGGTEAFF
DNA: TGTGCCAGCAGTCGGCGCATGGGGGGCACTGAAGCTTTCTTT
J: TRBJ1-1
size: few
V: TRBV28
D: -